This T cell receptor beta chain was identified during a study of blood T cells in healthy people across ages. Ten milliliters of peripheral blood were drawn from each donor into EDTA-treated tubes. With a J-beta primer mix and a sample-barcoded 5' primer, a second PCR ran about 7 to 11 cycles. Through a template-switch adaptor with 12 random nucleotides, each cDNA molecule received a tag. TCRdb redid the calling of the 5' RACE reads with MiXCR, one entry per CDR3 protein. In the table there are about 800,000 distinct CDR3 sequences, 46% of which are singletons. Whole-study findings and limits: Estimated diversity that came from one million T cells was considered an underestimate. More naive CD4+ cells and higher diversity marked long-lived donors relative to aged donors.

Remarks on this clonotype: Its antigen is not identified. The junction departs from the called germline gene at one end, perhaps through a read error.

Germline CDR1 MNHEY, CDR2 SVGAGI. CDR3 size: 15 residues. The sequenced sample was blood. The rearrangement links TRBV6-5 to TRBJ2-7; 8 nucleotides line up with TRBD1. This receptor was taken from a man of 80 years or more in good health. CDR3 nucleotides: TGTGCCAGCAGTAAGAGACAGGGGACGTCCTCCGAGCAGTACTTC. This sequence encodes CASSKRQGTSSEQYF.